This is a list of T cell receptor beta chains from one sample in a study of blood T cell repertoires in COVID-19. Assay used: immunoSEQ multiplex PCR; TCRdb lists only in-frame clones, some missing. Among 310,000 or so clones listed, around four fifths were seen once. Material for sequencing was peripheral blood. These receptors were collected from a woman in her forties or fifties with acute or convalescent COVID-19. CDR3s include the opening cysteine and the closing phenylalanine or tryptophan. The D gene is left open where the match is weak. A clone size is listed for some rows: how often the clone was seen (once, few, many), or a class if it is expanded.

length: 12
V: TRBV28
size: .
D: .
J: TRBJ1-5
DNA: TGTGCCAGCAGTTCGGGGGATCAGCCCCAGCATTTT
CDR3: CASSSGDQPQHF

length: 16
V: TRBV7-3
size: .
D: TRBD2
J: TRBJ2-1
DNA: TGTGCCAGCAGCCCTGGACTAGCGGGAGGGGTGGATGAGCAGTTCTTC
CDR3: CASSPGLAGGVDEQFF

length: 15
V: TRBV18
size: .
D: TRBD2
J: TRBJ2-5
DNA: TGTGCCAGCTCGCCGTCGCGGGAGAGGCAAGAGACCCAGTACTTC
CDR3: CASSPSRERQETQYF

length: 14
V: TRBV29-1
size: .
D: TRBD1
J: TRBJ1-4
DNA: TGCAGCGCCCGACCCGGGACAGGGCCCGAAAAACTGTTTTTT
CDR3: CSARPGTGPEKLFF

length: 14
V: TRBV3-1/TRBV3-2
size: .
D: .
J: TRBJ1-2
DNA: TGTGCCAGCAGCCGCGGGCCGCAGATCTATGGCTACACCTTC
CDR3: CASSRGPQIYGYTF

length: 17
V: TRBV24-1
size: few
D: TRBD2
J: TRBJ2-5
DNA: TGTGCCACCAGTGAGGGAGGGGTGAACAGTGGCAAAGAGACCCAGTACTTC
CDR3: CATSEGGVNSGKETQYF

length: 16
V: TRBV30
size: .
D: .
J: TRBJ1-6
DNA: TGTGCCTGGAGTTCGGACAGCTACTCCTATAATTCACCCCTCCACTTT
CDR3: CAWSSDSYSYNSPLHF

length: 15
V: TRBV7-9
size: .
D: TRBD2
J: TRBJ2-1
DNA: TGTGCCAGCAGCTTAGGATTAGCGGGGAACAATGAGCAGTTCTTC
CDR3: CASSLGLAGNNEQFF

length: 15
V: TRBV5-6
size: .
D: .
J: TRBJ2-2
DNA: TGTGCCAGCAGCTTGCTAGGACAAAACACCGGGGAGCTGTTTTTT
CDR3: CASSLLGQNTGELFF

length: 15
V: TRBV7-2
size: once
D: .
J: TRBJ2-3
DNA: TGTGCCAGCAGCTTAGTCGGGGATTGCACAGATACGCAGTATTTT
CDR3: CASSLVGDCTDTQYF

length: 14
V: TRBV5-8
size: .
D: TRBD1
J: TRBJ1-5
DNA: TGTGCCAGCAGCTTCGGGACAGACAAAGGGCCCCAGCATTTT
CDR3: CASSFGTDKGPQHF

length: 14
V: TRBV6-4
size: .
D: TRBD2
J: TRBJ2-3
DNA: TGTGCCAGCAGCCTAGCGGGTGACACAGATACGCAGTATTTT
CDR3: CASSLAGDTDTQYF

length: 13
V: TRBV7-9
size: few
D: TRBD2
J: TRBJ2-1
DNA: TGTGCCAGCAGCTTACTAGCGGGAGTCGAGCAGTTCTTC
CDR3: CASSLLAGVEQFF

length: 14
V: TRBV5-4
size: .
D: TRBD1
J: TRBJ2-7
DNA: TGTGCCACCAAAAGGGAGACAGGGGTCTACGAGCAGTACTTC
CDR3: CATKRETGVYEQYF

length: 14
V: TRBV5-1
size: few
D: TRBD1
J: TRBJ2-5
DNA: TGCGCCAGCAGCTTACAGGGGGCCGGAGAGACCCAGTACTTC
CDR3: CASSLQGAGETQYF

length: 13
V: TRBV9
size: .
D: TRBD1
J: TRBJ1-1
DNA: TGTGCCAGCAGCACACAGGGGGACACTGAAGCTTTCTTT
CDR3: CASSTQGDTEAFF

length: 13
V: TRBV24-1
size: .
D: .
J: TRBJ1-2
DNA: TGTGCCACCAGTGATTTGGGAGGAATAGGCTACACCTTC
CDR3: CATSDLGGIGYTF

length: 11
V: TRBV29-1
size: .
D: .
J: TRBJ2-7
DNA: TGCAGCGTTTCGTCCTCCTACGAGCAGTACTTC
CDR3: CSVSSSYEQYF

length: 15
V: TRBV5-1
size: .
D: TRBD1
J: TRBJ2-2
DNA: TGCGCCAGCAGCCAGGGGGACCCCACCACCGGGGAGCTGTTTTTT
CDR3: CASSQGDPTTGELFF

length: 15
V: TRBV13
size: .
D: TRBD1
J: TRBJ2-5
DNA: TGTGCCAGCACCCGGACAGGGGGCGCAGAAGAGACCCAGTACTTC
CDR3: CASTRTGGAEETQYF

length: 15
V: TRBV3-1/TRBV3-2
size: .
D: .
J: TRBJ1-2
DNA: TGTGCCAGCAGCCAATCCGCAGGGTTCGACTATGGCTACACCTTC
CDR3: CASSQSAGFDYGYTF

length: 13
V: TRBV30
size: few
D: .
J: TRBJ1-1
DNA: TGTGCCTGGAGAACAGGGCCCGTCACTGAAGCTTTCTTT
CDR3: CAWRTGPVTEAFF

length: 11
V: TRBV7-2
size: .
D: .
J: TRBJ2-1
DNA: TGTGCCAGCGGGCCCTACAATGAGCAGTTCTTC
CDR3: CASGPYNEQFF

length: 15
V: TRBV2
size: .
D: TRBD1
J: TRBJ1-5
DNA: TGTGCCAGCAGTGGAAGTACAGGGGGCGGACAGCCCCAGCATTTT
CDR3: CASSGSTGGGQPQHF

length: 15
V: TRBV30
size: .
D: TRBD1
J: TRBJ2-3
DNA: TGTGCCTGGAGGGACGCAGGGGGTAATGTCGATACGCAGTATTTT
CDR3: CAWRDAGGNVDTQYF

length: 13
V: TRBV30
size: .
D: .
J: TRBJ1-1
DNA: TGTGCCTGGAGTGTACAGCAGGGCACTGAAGCTTTCTTT
CDR3: CAWSVQQGTEAFF

length: 18
V: TRBV30
size: .
D: TRBD1
J: TRBJ2-6
DNA: TGTGCCTGGAGTGCGATAGGACAGGGCGGCTCTGGGGCCAACGTCCTGACTTTC
CDR3: CAWSAIGQGGSGANVLTF

length: 14
V: TRBV6-6
size: once
D: .
J: TRBJ1-6
DNA: TGTGCCAGCAGTTATGGGCCGGGAAATTCACCCCTCCACTTT
CDR3: CASSYGPGNSPLHF

length: 13
V: TRBV24-1
size: .
D: .
J: TRBJ1-2
DNA: TGTGCCACCAGTGATGGGGGGGCAGCTGGCTACACCTTC
CDR3: CATSDGGAAGYTF

length: 14
V: TRBV9
size: .
D: TRBD1
J: TRBJ2-7
DNA: TGTGCCAGCAGCGAGGGGACAGGGTCCTACGAGCAGTACTTC
CDR3: CASSEGTGSYEQYF

length: 17
V: TRBV12-5
size: .
D: .
J: TRBJ1-6
DNA: TGTGCTAGTGGTTTCCCTGACAGTCCCTCCTATAATTCACCCCTCCACTTT
CDR3: CASGFPDSPSYNSPLHF

length: 12
V: TRBV18
size: few
D: .
J: TRBJ1-1
DNA: TGTGCCAGCTCACCACGCGATGATGAAGCTTTCTTT
CDR3: CASSPRDDEAFF

length: 14
V: TRBV7-2
size: few
D: TRBD2
J: TRBJ2-7
DNA: TGTGCCAGCAGCCAAGTAGCGGGAGGCTACGAGCAGTACTTC
CDR3: CASSQVAGGYEQYF

length: 14
V: TRBV14
size: .
D: .
J: TRBJ2-3
DNA: TGTGCCAGCAGCCAAGTGGAGTGGACAGATACGCAGTATTTT
CDR3: CASSQVEWTDTQYF

length: 14
V: TRBV12-5
size: .
D: .
J: TRBJ1-4
DNA: TGTGCTAGTAACAGGGCAGCAACTAATGAAAAACTGTTTTTT
CDR3: CASNRAATNEKLFF

length: 13
V: TRBV2
size: .
D: .
J: TRBJ1-1
DNA: TGTGCCAGCAGTTACAACCCGGGGAGTGAAGCTTTCTTT
CDR3: CASSYNPGSEAFF

length: 14
V: TRBV30
size: once
D: .
J: TRBJ1-1
DNA: TGTGCCTGGAGTCATACAGGCGGGAACACTGAAGCTTTCTTT
CDR3: CAWSHTGGNTEAFF

length: 17
V: TRBV4-1
size: .
D: .
J: TRBJ1-6
DNA: TGCGCCAGCAGCCAAGATCGCCGACTGCCCTATAATTCACCCCTCCACTTT
CDR3: CASSQDRRLPYNSPLHF

length: 15
V: TRBV6-4
size: .
D: TRBD1
J: TRBJ2-7
DNA: TGTGCCAGCATCGACGGGGGACAGGGAACCTACGAGCAGTACTTC
CDR3: CASIDGGQGTYEQYF

length: 15
V: TRBV7-2
size: .
D: .
J: TRBJ2-3
DNA: TGTGCCAGCAGCTTTCCGACAGGTAGCACAGATACGCAGTATTTT
CDR3: CASSFPTGSTDTQYF

length: 13
V: TRBV7-2
size: .
D: .
J: TRBJ1-2
DNA: TGTGCCAGCAGCTTAGAACACGCCTATGGCTACACCTTC
CDR3: CASSLEHAYGYTF

length: 14
V: TRBV5-1
size: .
D: .
J: TRBJ1-1
DNA: TGCGCCAGCAGCCGGGGGGACGAGAACACTGAAGCTTTCTTT
CDR3: CASSRGDENTEAFF

length: 14
V: TRBV11-2
size: .
D: .
J: TRBJ2-7
DNA: TGTGCCAGCAGCTTAAACAGGAACCCCTACGAGCAGTACTTC
CDR3: CASSLNRNPYEQYF

length: 14
V: TRBV2
size: .
D: TRBD1
J: TRBJ1-2
DNA: TGTGCCAGCAGTCCCGGGACAGGAGACTATGGCTACACCTTC
CDR3: CASSPGTGDYGYTF

length: 16
V: TRBV18
size: once
D: .
J: TRBJ1-1
DNA: TGTGCCAGCTCACCACTGACGGGGATAAGCGACACTGAAGCTTTCTTT
CDR3: CASSPLTGISDTEAFF

length: 11
V: TRBV6-2/TRBV6-3
size: .
D: .
J: TRBJ2-1
DNA: TGTGCCAGCAGTTTGGAGGACCGAGCTTTCTTC
CDR3: CASSLEDRAFF

length: 18
V: TRBV30
size: .
D: TRBD2
J: TRBJ2-2
DNA: TGTGCCTGGCGTAAGGGACTAGCGGGAGGGCGGGGCACCGGGGAGCTGTTTTTT
CDR3: CAWRKGLAGGRGTGELFF

length: 15
V: TRBV10-3
size: .
D: TRBD1
J: TRBJ1-6
DNA: TGTGCCAGTGGCCCCCAGGGACAGGGAAATTCACCCCTCCACTTT
CDR3: CASGPQGQGNSPLHF